This paragraph reports one T cell receptor beta chain. The antigen remains undetermined. The data originate from a study of neoadjuvant nivolumab and ipilimumab in lung cancer. Study-level findings and limits: Only a single major-pathologic-response sample was available for clonality analysis. Higher pretherapy blood TCR richness went with higher resected-tumor richness.

The protocol was immunoSEQ multiplex PCR, while the TCRdb copy is restricted to in-frame clones and leaves out a portion. The sample holds 15,000 to 20,000 clones; around 79% are singletons and the top ten take around 10%. Trimming shortened V by 1 base and J by 2 bases, and 8 bases separated the two germline ends. The CDR3 loop spans 15 amino acids. Germline CDR1 LNHDA, CDR2 SQIVND (reference sequence). The V call is TRBV19, the J call TRBJ2-2; D may correspond to TRBD1 or TRBD2 (5 bases each). The source was tumor tissue, collected after neoadjuvant nivolumab, alone or with ipilimumab, at or shortly before surgery. The receptor's source is an adult with non-small cell lung cancer. For the CDR3, the DNA is TGTGCCAGTAGTATAGTTGGGGGTAACACCGGGGAGCTGTTTTTT. It specifies CASSIVGGNTGELFF. Together with reference TRBV19 and TRBJ2-2, the CDR3 gives the full variable domain: DGGITQSPKYLFRKEGQNVTLSCEQNLNHDAMYWYRQDPGQGLRLIYYSQIVNDFQKGDIAEGYSVSREKKESFPLTVTSAQKNPTAFYLCASSIVGGNTGELFFGEGSRLTVL.